Sequencing of this T cell receptor beta chain was carried out in a study of regulatory T cells in long-lasting Graves disease. Combining iRepertoire HTBI primers with Arm-PCR of CDR3 regions, the authors built TCR beta libraries. In TCRdb, the multiplex PCR reads were re-called with MiXCR into one record per CDR3 protein. The table has around 300,000 distinct CDR3 sequences, 22% seen once. Trimming took 3 bases from V and 5 from J; bases not matched to a gene: 3. Per germline, CDR1 MDHEN and CDR2 SYDVKM. The CDR3 is 14 amino acids. The time point denotes: persistent/refractory GD, antithyroid drugs over 5 years with positive TRAb. TCR sequences were obtained from RNA taken from PBMCs.

This rearrangement joins TRBV28 to TRBJ2-5, with TRBD2 matching over 10 bases. The sample was peripheral blood mononuclear cells (PBMCs), taken when the disease was refractory, from a patient treated with antithyroid drugs. The TCR was taken from a female donor with Graves disease. In DNA, the CDR3 is TGTGCCAGCAGTTTGGCTAGCGGGAGCGAGACCCAGTACTTC. Translated, it gives CASSLASGSETQYF. The full variable domain, with the rest looked up from reference TRBV28 and TRBJ2-5, is DVKVTQSSRYLVKRTGEKVFLECVQDMDHENMFWYRQDPGLGLRLIYFSYDVKMKEKGDIPEGYSVSREKKERFSLILESASTNQTSMYLCASSLASGSETQYFGPGTRLLVL.